The following is a TCR beta chain sequence with its context. Antigen specificity is unknown. These data come from a study of cytomegalovirus exposure and HLA in healthy donors. Notes on the study in general: It was confirmed in vitro that three of the CMV-associated chains were specific for CMV antigens.

The PCR made use of 60 Vbeta and 13 Jbeta primers. Measured with immunoSEQ multiplex PCR; TCRdb has only the in-frame clones, and not every one. The sample table sets out 150,000 to 200,000 clones. Germline CDR1 MNHNS, CDR2 SASEGT. Trimming stripped 6 bases from V and 7 bases from J, with 16 bases between. The CDR3 extends over 13 amino acids. The sequencing sample was made of PBMCs. The clonotype originates from a woman between 18 and 30 years old in good health and CMV-seropositive. The genes are TRBV6-1 and TRBJ2-7; TRBD2 might be the D (6 bases). The chain's CDR3 is CASRYGSFGEQYF. CDR3 sequence (DNA): TGTGCCAGCAGATACGGGAGTTTTGGGGAGCAGTACTTC.